One sample yielded the 32 T cell receptor beta chains listed below, sequenced in a study of identical twins. TCRdb called the 5' RACE reads again in MiXCR, with one record for every CDR3 protein. The sample lists about 240,000 distinct CDR3 sequences; roughly 13% were seen once. This sample was shared with a second study, whose subject was yellow fever vaccine responses in identical twins.

Sequenced input: memory (CD45RO+) T cells sorted from blood. The source of these receptors is a woman aged 18-30 years in good health.

This clonotype was counted only a few times. The V gene is TRBV20-1, the J gene TRBJ2-5; no definite D call. CDR1 and CDR2 (germline): DFQATT, SNEGSKA (reference sequence). This CDR3 is 11 amino acids long. V was cut by 6 bases and J by 5 bases, with 10 bases left in between. The CDR3 DNA follows: TGCAGTGCCGAAGCGATTGAGACCCAGTACTTC. Its protein is CSAEAIETQYF.

The chain employs TRBV25-1 and TRBJ2-7, with D possibly called TRBD1 or TRBD2 (5 bases each). The CDR3 sequence is 12 residues long. From germline, CDR1 is MGHDK and CDR2 SYGVNS. V was shortened by 6 bases and J by 9 bases, with 15 bases between the two germline ends. The CDR3 DNA sequence: TGTGCCAGCAGGGGGGACGGAGGCGGGCAGTACTTC. Translation: CASRGDGGGQYF.

V is TRBV12-5 and J is TRBJ2-1; 7 positions match TRBD1. J lost 0 bases, V lost 6 bases, and 11 bases had no gene match. The CDR3 has 17 residues. The germline V gene has CDR1 LGHNT and CDR2 FRNRAP. The CDR3 sequence: CASGSTTDRSSYNEQFF. The CDR3 nucleotides read TGTGCTAGTGGCTCCACCACGGACAGGAGCTCCTACAATGAGCAGTTCTTC.

The chain carries TRBV11-2 and TRBJ2-3, with TRBD2 matching over 7 bases. Losses at the gene ends were 1 base for V and 5 bases for J; bases not matched to a gene: 6. Germline V gives CDR1 SGHAT, CDR2 FQNNGV. The CDR3 loop spans 15 amino acids. CDR3 loop: CASSLVAGVKDTQYF. DNA for the CDR3: TGTGCCAGCAGCTTAGTGGCGGGGGTAAAAGATACGCAGTATTTT.

To note about this clonotype: The junction does not match germline at one end; this may be a read error. J is TRBJ2-3 and V is TRBV7-7; D may match TRBD1 or TRBD2 (6 bases each). This CDR3 has 15 amino acids. Germline V gene data show CDR1 as SSHAT and CDR2 as FNYEAQ (reference sequence). CDR3 region: CASSLADRSTDTQYF. The CDR3, as DNA: TGTGCTAGCAGCTTAGCGGACAGAAGCACAGATACGCAGTATTTT. Complete variable domain (other parts from reference TRBV7-7 and TRBJ2-3): GAGVSQSPRYKVTKRGQDVTLRCDPISSHATLYWYQQALGQGPEFLTYFNYEAQPDKSGLPSDRFSAERPEGSISTLTIQRTEQRDSAMYRCASSLADRSTDTQYFGPGTRLTVL.

The chain is built from TRBV5-1 and TRBJ2-1, with no clear D. The CDR3 totals 14 residues. Per germline, CDR1 SGHRS and CDR2 YFSETQ. Deletions cut 4 bases from V and 8 bases from J, with 16 bases between. This CDR3 is CASSRAGSPDEQFF. DNA of the CDR3: TGCGCCAGCAGCCGGGCCGGGTCCCCCGATGAGCAGTTCTTC.

V is TRBV4-3 and J is TRBJ1-2; 7 bases fit TRBD1. The junction had 11 bases not matched to a gene; V was cut back by 6 bases and J by 1 base. CDR3 size: 16 residues. The germline V gene has CDR1 LGHNA and CDR2 YSLEER. The CDR3 nucleotides are TGCGCCAGCAGTCCCAACGACAGGGCGCTTAACTATGGCTACACCTTC. It yields the protein CASSPNDRALNYGYTF.

The chain recombines TRBV29-1 with TRBJ2-7; D gene ambiguous. The germline V gene encodes CDR1 SQVTM and CDR2 ANQGSEA. The CDR3 has 14 residues. Trimming left V 6 bases short and J 0 bases short, with 15 bases between. CDR3 region: CSVAPSLGSYEQYF. The CDR3 DNA reads as TGCAGCGTCGCCCCGAGCCTAGGCTCCTACGAGCAGTACTTC.

The table lists this clonotype with a few counts. The chain uses TRBV6-1 and TRBJ2-3, with D tentatively TRBD1 (5 bases). Trimming shortened V by 6 bases and J by 0 bases, and 19 bases separated the two germline ends. The germline gives CDR1 MNHNS, CDR2 SASEGT. The CDR3 has 17 amino acids. The CDR3 loop reads CASRTGRWGTSTDTQYF. The CDR3 DNA sequence: TGTGCCAGCAGAACGGGCCGGTGGGGCACTAGCACAGATACGCAGTATTTT.

The chain is built from TRBV12-3 or TRBV12-4 and TRBJ2-1; D not certain. Between the trimmed V and J ends, which lost 3 bases and 8 bases, there was a span of 14 bases. The CDR3 loop spans 14 amino acids. DNA for the CDR3: TGTGCCAGCAGTTTTTTCTCGTCGGGTTATGAGCAGTTCTTC. This encodes CASSFFSSGYEQFF.

This clonotype was observed at least ten times. This chain links TRBV12-3 or TRBV12-4 with TRBJ2-7; 11 nucleotides match TRBD2. This CDR3 is 14 amino acids long. With V trimmed by 6 bases and J by 4 bases, 5 bases remained unmatched. The CDR3 sequence: CASREGLAGYEQYF. CDR3 in DNA: TGTGCCAGCAGGGAAGGACTAGCGGGTTACGAGCAGTACTTC.

The chain combines TRBV3-1 with TRBJ1-1, with D uncertain. CDR1 is LGHDT, CDR2 YNNKEL, per germline (reference sequence). The CDR3 runs to 14 residues. V lost 0 bases, J lost 6 bases, and 11 bases lay in between. The CDR3 DNA sequence: TGTGCCAGCAGCCAAGACCTGCGGGCTTCTGAAGCTTTCTTT. It specifies CASSQDLRASEAFF.

This chain connects TRBV6-1 to TRBJ2-3; TRBD2 aligns across 8 bases. The J segment lost 2 bases and the V segment lost 6 bases, leaving 10 bases of the junction unmatched. CDR1 and CDR2 from the germline V gene are MNHNS and SASEGT. The CDR3 contains 16 residues. The CDR3 protein is CASRSGSGSYTDTQYF. The DNA of the CDR3 is TGTGCCAGCAGATCGGGGAGCGGGAGTTACACAGATACGCAGTATTTT.

J is TRBJ2-5 and V is TRBV7-2; D perhaps matches TRBD2 (5 bases). This CDR3 has 16 residues. Germline CDR1 is SGHTA and CDR2 is FQGNSA. Trimming shortened V by 0 bases and J by 5 bases, and 16 bases separated the two germline ends. CDR3 bases: TGTGCCAGCAGCTTAGCGAAGCCCATGGGGAGCGAGACCCAGTACTTC. It encodes CASSLAKPMGSETQYF. The full variable domain, its missing parts supplied by reference TRBV7-2 and TRBJ2-5, is GAGVSQSPSNKVTEKGKDVELRCDPISGHTALYWYRQSLGQGLEFLIYFQGNSAPDKSGLPSDRFSAERTGGSVSTLTIQRTQQEDSAVYLCASSLAKPMGSETQYFGPGTRLLVL.

Only a few counts were recorded for this clonotype. CDR3 DNA sequence: TGCGCCAGCAGCTCAGACAGGTTATACGAGCAGTACTTC. This codes for CASSSDRLYEQYF. V gene TRBV5-1 combines with J gene TRBJ2-7, with D possibly TRBD1 on 6 matching bases. Trimming took off 3 bases at V and 4 bases at J, with 11 bases between the two ends. Germline loops: CDR1 SGHRS, CDR2 YFSETQ. This CDR3 has 13 amino acids.

The chain couples TRBV28 to TRBJ2-5; D possibly corresponds to TRBD2 (5 bases). The CDR3 length is 15 residues. With 4 bases removed from V and 4 bases from J, the gap between germline ends came to 16 bases. CDR1 and CDR2 (germline): MDHEN, SYDVKM. Here the CDR3 reads CASSWTGQEAETQYF. The CDR3 DNA reads TGTGCCAGCAGTTGGACCGGCCAGGAGGCAGAGACCCAGTACTTC.

This clonotype was seen more than once but under ten times. V gene TRBV5-1 combines with J gene TRBJ2-2; 11 nucleotides agree with TRBD1. CDR3 size: 16 residues. Looked up from germline, CDR1 is SGHRS and CDR2 is YFSETQ. V dropped 4 bases and J dropped 6; count of bases not matched to a gene: 8. The CDR3, as DNA: TGCGCCAGCAGCACCGGACAGGGGGCGCGGTCCGGGGAGCTGTTTTTT. Translating it yields CASSTGQGARSGELFF.

The chain is built from TRBV6-2 or TRBV6-3 and TRBJ2-7; D unresolved. Germline lookup yields CDR1 MNHEY and CDR2 SVGEGT. Deletions cut 7 bases from V and 1 base from J, with 14 bases between. This CDR3 has 14 residues. The CDR3, as DNA: TGTGCCAGCAACAATGGGTACTTATCCTACGAGCAGTACTTC. Encoded protein: CASNNGYLSYEQYF.

This clonotype was recorded at least ten times. The chain is built from TRBV7-9 and TRBJ2-2; no reliable D call. Trimming pared 5 bases from V and 4 bases from J, leaving 8 bases between. Germline assignment: CDR1 SEHNR and CDR2 FQNEAQ (reference sequence). The CDR3 runs 13 residues. The DNA of the CDR3 is TGTGCCAGCAGCCCCGGGTTCACCGGGGAGCTGTTTTTT. This gives the protein CASSPGFTGELFF.

A remark on this clonotype: Relative to the germline gene, one junction end is altered; a read error may explain this. The chain links TRBV12-3 or TRBV12-4 to TRBJ1-1; D unclear. The CDR3 extends over 14 amino acids. Here the CDR3 reads CASSRRIMNIEAFF. For the CDR3, the DNA is TGTGCCAGCAGTAGGAGAATCATGAACATTGAAGCTTTCTTT.

This clonotype was seen at least ten times. The chain is built from TRBV6-5 and TRBJ2-3; D may be TRBD1 (5 bases). The V end lost 2 bases, the J end lost 2 bases, and 11 bases lay between the germline ends. Germline V gives CDR1 MNHEY, CDR2 SVGAGI. The CDR3 is 15 amino acids. The CDR3 is CASSYGAGTTDTQYF. The CDR3 DNA follows: TGTGCCAGCAGTTACGGGGCAGGAACCACAGATACGCAGTATTTT.

In the case of this clonotype: One end of the junction does not line up with germline, which may come from a read error. This rearrangement joins TRBV6-1 to TRBJ1-1; D gene uncertain. Germline CDR1 is MNHNS and CDR2 is SASEGT. This CDR3 region has 12 residues. The DNA for the CDR3 is TGTGCCAGCAGTGAGAAGAACTCTGAAGCTTTCTTT. This encodes CASSEKNSEAFF.

This chain joins TRBV2 and TRBJ2-2; 11 bases agree with TRBD2. J lost 5 bases, V lost 6 bases, and 5 bases had no gene match. Germline assignment: CDR1 SNHLY and CDR2 FYNNEI. This CDR3 region has 15 residues. The CDR3 bases are TGTGCCAGCAGGTCGACTAGCGGGGCGACCGGGGAGCTGTTTTTT. It translates to CASRSTSGATGELFF.

This clonotype was detected many times. V gene TRBV5-5 combines with J gene TRBJ2-7, with D tentatively TRBD1 or TRBD2 (5 bases each). Germline CDR1 SGHKS, CDR2 YYEKEE (reference sequence). This CDR3 contains 15 residues. V lost 2 bases, J lost 2 bases, and 14 bases lay in between. CDR3 DNA: TGTGCCAGCAGCTTTGGGGGACGATGGACCTACGAGCAGTACTTC. Translation gives CASSFGGRWTYEQYF.

Many counts were recorded for this clonotype. The gene calls are TRBV5-1 and TRBJ2-7; D is unresolved. The V end was cut by 0 bases, the J end by 2 bases, with 9 bases between. The CDR3 loop spans 14 amino acids. Germline CDR1 and CDR2: SGHRS and YFSETQ. The CDR3 sequence is CASSLVHSAYEQYF. DNA for the CDR3: TGCGCCAGCAGCTTGGTTCATTCCGCCTACGAGCAGTACTTC.

This clonotype was seen only a few times. This chain links TRBV7-2 with TRBJ2-3, with TRBD1 identical over 9 bases. The junction had 10 bases not matched to a gene; V was cut back by 2 bases and J by 10 bases. This CDR3 contains 15 residues. CDR1 is SGHTA, CDR2 FQGNSA, per germline. The CDR3 bases are TGTGCCAGCAGCTTATATAAGGGGACAGGGATCGCGCAGTATTTT. This encodes CASSLYKGTGIAQYF. Together with reference TRBV7-2 and TRBJ2-3, the CDR3 gives the full variable domain: GAGVSQSPSNKVTEKGKDVELRCDPISGHTALYWYRQSLGQGLEFLIYFQGNSAPDKSGLPSDRFSAERTGGSVSTLTIQRTQQEDSAVYLCASSLYKGTGIAQYFGPGTRLTVL.

A few counts support this clonotype. The chain is built from TRBV7-6 and TRBJ2-7; 10 bases are a match to TRBD1. The length of the CDR3 is 15 residues. The V gene end was trimmed by 3 bases and the J gene end by 0 bases; junction bases not matched to a gene: 2. The V gene's germline CDR1 is SGHVS and CDR2 FNYEAQ. This CDR3 reads CASSFGQGVSYEQYF. The CDR3 DNA sequence: TGTGCCAGCAGCTTTGGACAGGGGGTCTCCTACGAGCAGTACTTC.

This clonotype was seen a handful of times. The CDR3 DNA sequence: TGTGCCAGCAGACCACGGACTAGCGGGGGATACGAGCAGTACTTC. It encodes CASRPRTSGGYEQYF. The chain recombines TRBV6-2 or TRBV6-3 with TRBJ2-7; 13 nucleotides agree with TRBD2. V lost 6 bases and J lost 4; bases outside the gene matches: 6. The V gene's germline CDR1 is MNHEY and CDR2 SVGEGT. CDR3 length: 15 residues.

This clonotype turned up a few times. This chain joins TRBV20-1 and TRBJ2-7; 12 bases agree with TRBD2. The CDR3 is 22 amino acids. With V trimmed by 3 bases and J by 6 bases, 30 bases remained unmatched. Looked up from germline, CDR1 is DFQATT and CDR2 is SNEGSKA (reference sequence). CDR3 sequence: CSASPGFRPGSSPSGGAGEQYF. CDR3 in DNA: TGCAGTGCTAGTCCCGGGTTTCGACCAGGTTCTAGTCCTAGCGGGGGGGCTGGCGAGCAGTACTTC.

The V and J genes are TRBV10-3 and TRBJ2-4; unclear D gene. This CDR3 region has 13 residues. CDR1 and CDR2 (germline): ENHRY, SYGVKD. Trimming took off 3 bases at V and 6 bases at J, with 9 bases between the two ends. Written as DNA, the CDR3 is TGTGCCATCAGTGAAGGGATGGGAAACATTCAGTACTTC. It encodes CAISEGMGNIQYF.

This clonotype was observed at least ten times. The gene calls are TRBV7-2 and TRBJ2-3; D is possibly TRBD1 (6 bases). The CDR3 has 14 residues. The germline CDR1 and CDR2 sequences are SGHTA and FQGNSA. Trimming removed 5 bases from V and 3 bases from J, with 12 bases in between. CDR3 DNA: TGTGCCAGCAGCAAAGGACAGACGACAGATACGCAGTATTTT. Its translation: CASSKGQTTDTQYF.

The chain joins TRBV12-3 or TRBV12-4 to TRBJ2-1, with 10 bases identical to TRBD1. Trimming at V came to 6 bases and at J to 14 bases, leaving 7 bases not matched to a gene. This CDR3 region has 12 residues. The CDR3 DNA reads TGTGCCAGCAGGGTGAAAGGGACAGGGGAGTTCTTC. Translated, it gives CASRVKGTGEFF.